Listed below are T cell receptor beta chains from one sample, sequenced in a study of cytotoxic CD8 clonotypes in ibrutinib-treated CLL. The method was immunoSEQ multiplex PCR; TCRdb's version includes in-frame clones alone and lacks a portion of them. The table shows 250,000 to 350,000 clones, with approximately 79% occurring only once. The sample was PBMCs, taken at disease progression, from a patient treated with ibrutinib. These receptors originate from a human donor with chronic lymphocytic leukemia. CDR3s include the opening cysteine and the closing phenylalanine or tryptophan. A D gene is named only where the DNA matches it firmly. Expanded clones get a size class; other rows say once, few or many, or leave the size out.

v_gene	j_gene	abundance	d_gene	CDR3aa	CDR3nt
TRBV10-3	TRBJ2-7	-	-	CAISDRNAYEQYF	TGTGCCATCAGTGACCGAAACGCCTACGAGCAGTACTTC
TRBV15	TRBJ1-5	-	TRBD1	CATSSQGGNQPQHF	TGTGCCACCAGCAGCCAGGGGGGCAATCAGCCCCAGCATTTT
TRBV27	TRBJ1-4	few	-	CASSLYGGVEKLFF	TGTGCCAGCAGTTTATATGGGGGTGTGGAAAAACTGTTTTTT
TRBV2	TRBJ1-2	-	-	CASSSLIQDGYTF	TGTGCCAGCAGTTCTTTAATTCAGGATGGCTACACCTTC
TRBV7-2	TRBJ1-1	-	TRBD1	CASSSTTGWVTEAFF	TGTGCCAGCAGCTCCACGACAGGGTGGGTCACTGAAGCTTTCTTT
TRBV11-2	TRBJ2-7	once	-	CASRDPGPYEQYF	TGTGCCAGCAGGGATCCGGGTCCCTACGAGCAGTACTTC
TRBV9	TRBJ1-2	-	-	CASSAGVGF	TGTGCCAGCAGCGCCGGCGTCGGATTC
TRBV11-2	TRBJ1-2	few	TRBD1	CASSLFGRQGTYTF	TGTGCCAGCAGCTTGTTCGGACGACAGGGTACCTACACCTTC
TRBV5-4	TRBJ1-5	-	-	CASSLGPFTQPQHF	TGTGCCAGCAGCTTGGGGCCCTTTACACAGCCCCAGCATTTT
TRBV9	TRBJ2-4	-	-	CASSVTTTGAKNIQYF	TGTGCCAGCAGCGTAACGACGACGGGGGCCAAAAACATTCAGTACTTC
TRBV9	TRBJ1-1	-	-	CASSPSGTTLSGTEAFF	TGTGCCAGCAGCCCCTCCGGAACAACCCTTTCGGGCACTGAAGCTTTCTTT
TRBV9	TRBJ2-5	-	-	CASSVAGAAGTQYF	TGTGCCAGCAGCGTAGCAGGGGCGGCCGGGACCCAGTACTTC
TRBV7-6	TRBJ1-4	-	TRBD1	CASSLHRDRYVTNEKLFF	TGTGCCAGCAGCTTACACCGGGACAGGTACGTAACTAATGAAAAACTGTTTTTT
TRBV6-5	TRBJ1-1	-	TRBD1	CASSARTGLTEAFF	TGTGCCAGCAGTGCCCGGACAGGGCTCACTGAAGCTTTCTTT
TRBV29-1	TRBJ2-1	once	-	CSVPRSSDNEQFF	TGCAGCGTTCCAAGGAGCTCGGACAATGAGCAGTTCTTC
TRBV7-9	TRBJ1-2	-	-	CASSSRGYLDGYTF	TGTGCCAGCAGCTCGAGAGGGTATCTGGATGGCTACACCTTC
TRBV9	TRBJ1-4	-	-	CASSADATNEKLFF	TGTGCCAGCAGCGCAGATGCAACTAATGAAAAACTGTTTTTT
TRBV6-1	TRBJ2-1	-	TRBD2	CASSDTWGAGNNEQFF	TGTGCCAGCAGTGATACCTGGGGAGCGGGGAACAATGAGCAGTTCTTC
TRBV25-1	TRBJ1-1	few	-	CASLGQPNTEAFF	TGTGCCAGCCTAGGGCAGCCCAACACTGAAGCTTTCTTT
TRBV5-1	TRBJ2-5	-	TRBD2	CASSLGVAGAMETQYF	TGCGCCAGCAGCTTGGGGGTAGCGGGGGCCATGGAGACCCAGTACTTC
TRBV2	TRBJ1-5	-	-	CASRDHPGPTAIDQPQHF	TGTGCCAGCAGAGACCACCCGGGGCCCACGGCGATCGATCAGCCCCAGCATTTT
TRBV5-1	TRBJ1-1	few	-	CASSLIDGDTEAFF	TGCGCCAGCAGCTTAATCGATGGTGACACTGAAGCTTTCTTT
TRBV29-1	TRBJ1-2	many	-	CSALRGNGAYGYTF	TGCAGCGCCCTACGCGGGAACGGAGCCTATGGCTACACCTTC
TRBV28	TRBJ2-7	-	TRBD2	CATISLAFGRVEQYF	TGTGCCACCATAAGTTTAGCTTTCGGGAGGGTCGAGCAGTACTTC
TRBV19	TRBJ1-2	few	TRBD1	CASRRQGGYGYTF	TGTGCCAGTAGAAGACAGGGGGGCTATGGCTACACCTTC
TRBV5-1	TRBJ2-2	-	-	CASSLLFLGTGELFF	TGCGCCAGCAGCCTGTTATTCTTGGGGACCGGGGAGCTGTTTTTT
TRBV10-3	TRBJ1-1	-	TRBD1	CAITRDRGNGAFF	TGTGCCATCACTAGGGACAGGGGGAACGGAGCTTTCTTT
TRBV6-5	TRBJ1-5	-	-	CASSYGPSNQPQHF	TGTGCCAGCAGTTACGGGCCTAGCAATCAGCCCCAGCATTTT
TRBV28	TRBJ2-7	-	TRBD2	CASNSGGRHEQYF	TGTGCCAGCAACTCGGGGGGGCGGCACGAGCAGTACTTC
TRBV9	TRBJ2-1	once	TRBD2	CASSVRSGTNDEQFF	TGTGCCAGCAGCGTGAGATCCGGGACTAACGATGAGCAGTTCTTC
TRBV4-2	TRBJ2-3	-	TRBD2	CASSQLAGGADTQYF	TGTGCCAGCAGCCAGCTAGCGGGGGGGGCAGATACGCAGTATTTT
TRBV5-4	TRBJ1-2	-	TRBD1	CASSLGPGQDRGYTF	TGTGCCAGCAGCTTGGGCCCGGGACAGGATCGGGGCTACACCTTC
TRBV4-1	TRBJ2-2	-	TRBD1	CASSQPRQGQGTGELFF	TGCGCCAGCAGCCAACCAAGACAGGGGCAGGGCACCGGGGAGCTGTTTTTT
TRBV7-9	TRBJ2-5	-	TRBD2	CASSPRGSGTETQYF	TGTGCCAGCAGCCCCCGGGGTAGCGGGACCGAGACCCAGTACTTC
TRBV18	TRBJ1-1	many	-	CASSPGNTEAFF	TGTGCCAGCTCACCAGGGAACACTGAAGCTTTCTTT
TRBV28	TRBJ1-5	once	-	CASSGTITSNQPQHF	TGTGCCAGCTCCGGGACGATTACCAGCAATCAGCCCCAGCATTTT
TRBV13	TRBJ2-6	-	-	CASSLGRQLLSSGANVLTF	TGTGCCAGCAGCTTGGGACGGCAGTTGTTGAGCTCTGGGGCCAACGTCCTGACTTTC
TRBV2	TRBJ2-7	-	-	CASSVDGYEQYF	TGTGCCAGCAGCGTGGACGGCTACGAGCAGTACTTC
TRBV10-3	TRBJ1-3	-	-	CAISGTGLSSGNTIYF	TGTGCCATCAGTGGTACAGGCCTGAGCTCTGGAAACACCATATATTTT
TRBV9	TRBJ2-3	-	-	CASSKVGSRLTDTQYF	TGTGCCAGCAGCAAGGTGGGTAGCCGTCTCACAGATACGCAGTATTTT
TRBV10-3	TRBJ2-3	-	-	CAISGGGRGPDTQYF	TGTGCCATCAGTGGGGGAGGTAGGGGGCCCGATACGCAGTATTTT
TRBV28	TRBJ1-2	-	TRBD1	CATDRGINYGYTF	TGTGCCACCGACAGGGGGATCAACTATGGCTACACCTTC
TRBV5-1	TRBJ1-1	few	-	CASSLTRGEIPGTEAFF	TGCGCCAGCAGCTTGACAAGGGGCGAAATACCTGGAACTGAAGCTTTCTTT
TRBV29-1	TRBJ1-2	-	-	CSVRTRTDGYTF	TGCAGCGTGCGGACCCGGACGGATGGCTACACCTTC
TRBV7-9	TRBJ2-5	-	-	CASSFRVQETQYF	TGTGCCAGCAGCTTCCGGGTACAAGAGACCCAGTACTTC
TRBV5-4	TRBJ2-4	-	-	CASSGQNHFKNIQYF	TGTGCCAGCAGCGGACAGAACCATTTCAAAAACATTCAGTACTTC
TRBV18	TRBJ1-2	few	-	CASSPPIGADNYGYTF	TGTGCCAGCTCACCCCCTATCGGGGCCGATAACTATGGCTACACCTTC
TRBV11-1	TRBJ1-2	-	-	CASSLRGYGYTF	TGTGCCAGCAGCTTACGGGGATATGGCTACACCTTC
TRBV28	TRBJ2-7	-	TRBD2	CASSSGARLAGFEQYF	TGTGCCAGCAGTTCTGGGGCTCGGCTAGCGGGATTCGAGCAGTACTTC
TRBV6-1	TRBJ1-2	-	-	CASSDWSPTGKGYTF	TGTGCCAGCAGTGATTGGAGTCCTACAGGGAAAGGCTACACCTTC
TRBV6-5	TRBJ2-2	-	TRBD1	CASSYPGTANTGELFF	TGTGCCAGCAGTTACCCCGGGACAGCAAACACCGGGGAGCTGTTTTTT
TRBV27	TRBJ2-1	-	-	CASSPWGVRNEQFF	TGTGCCAGCAGCCCCTGGGGAGTGCGGAATGAGCAGTTCTTC
TRBV6-5	TRBJ1-2	few	-	CASSYSPWGTHYGYTF	TGTGCCAGCAGTTACTCGCCGTGGGGGACCCACTATGGCTACACCTTC
TRBV4-3	TRBJ2-3	-	-	CASSQDGATQYF	TGCGCCAGCAGCCAAGACGGGGCTACGCAGTATTTT
TRBV19	TRBJ1-5	-	TRBD1	CASSILGQGNQPQHF	TGTGCCAGTAGTATCCTCGGACAGGGCAATCAGCCCCAGCATTTT
TRBV7-9	TRBJ1-1	-	-	CASSPTGPGMNTEAFF	TGTGCCAGCAGCCCCACGGGGCCAGGAATGAACACTGAAGCTTTCTTT
TRBV6-1	TRBJ2-7	-	-	CASSGHRPGKFGEQYF	TGTGCCAGCAGTGGTCACCGTCCAGGGAAGTTTGGCGAGCAGTACTTC
TRBV14	TRBJ2-1	many	TRBD1	CASSQGSGQGTNEQFF	TGTGCCAGCAGCCAAGGTTCAGGACAGGGTACCAATGAGCAGTTCTTC
TRBV18	TRBJ2-5	-	-	CASSPPDGRETQYF	TGTGCCAGCTCACCACCCGACGGACGGGAGACCCAGTACTTC